The 19 T cell receptor beta chains listed next were all sequenced from one sample in a study of blood T cells in healthy people across ages (dated by TCRdb to the mid-2010s). The library was prepared using 5' RACE. This sample was sequenced with an Illumina HiSeq 2500. The second PCR ran for roughly 7 to 12 cycles and used a J-beta primer mix along with a sample-barcoded 5' primer. The public reads were quality trimmed at Q25 with fastp and then assembled into clones with MiXCR by TCRdb, keeping productive beta chains. Rows are combined by CDR3 protein, so each entry shows the most common genes and DNA. The sample has 800,000 to 950,000 distinct CDR3 sequences on record, roughly 48% of them singletons. The ten top clones hold roughly 13% of the sample. The sequenced material came from blood. These receptors all stem from a man in his thirties or forties in good health.

This clonotype was found a few times. The chain carries TRBV5-1 and TRBJ2-3, with 10 bases fitting TRBD2. This CDR3 has 13 residues. J lost 13 bases, V lost 6 bases, and 11 bases had no gene match. The germline gives CDR1 SGHRS, CDR2 YFSETQ. The CDR3 loop reads CASMLAGDPTEYF. The CDR3 bases are TGCGCCAGCATGCTAGCGGGGGACCCCACAGAGTATTTT.

A word on this clonotype: An end of the junction does not agree with germline; a read error may underlie this. The rearrangement uses TRBV9 and TRBJ1-2; no reliable D call. The germline V gene encodes CDR1 SGDLS and CDR2 YYNGEE. The CDR3 spans 13 residues. In DNA, the CDR3 is TGCGCCAGCAGTGCAGAGGACAACTATGGCTACACCTTC. It is translated as CASSAEDNYGYTF.

This clonotype was recorded once. The V and J genes are TRBV27 and TRBJ2-7, with 11 bases that match TRBD1. Germline V CDR1 and CDR2: MNHEY, SMNVEV (reference sequence). This CDR3 has 16 residues. Trimming removed 5 bases from V and 0 bases from J; junction bases left unmatched: 6. CDR3 loop: CASSDGQGATSYEQYF. The CDR3 DNA is TGTGCCAGCAGTGACGGACAGGGGGCGACCTCCTACGAGCAGTACTTC.

J is TRBJ1-1 and V is TRBV6-4, with 7 positions matching TRBD1. The trim removed 4 bases at V and 10 bases at J, leaving 12 bases unmatched. Germline V gene lookup returns CDR1 MRHNA and CDR2 SNTAGT. This CDR3 is built from 14 residues. For the CDR3, the DNA is TGTGCCAGCAGTGGACAGGGCGGGGGGTACGGAGCTTTCTTT. This sequence encodes CASSGQGGGYGAFF.

The J gene is TRBJ2-1, the V gene TRBV25-1, with D possibly TRBD1 on 6 matching bases. Germline CDR1 and CDR2: MGHDK and SYGVNS. The V end lost 11 bases, the J end lost 0 bases, and 14 bases lay between the germline ends. The CDR3 consists of 14 residues. In DNA, the CDR3 is TGTGCCGGAAGGGGGTTACACTCCTACAATGAGCAGTTCTTC. Amino acid sequence: CAGRGLHSYNEQFF.

The chain is built from TRBV5-1 and TRBJ2-7; 10 positions agree with TRBD1. J was trimmed by 4 bases and V by 4 bases; bases with no gene match: 5. Germline V CDR1 and CDR2: SGHRS, YFSETQ. This CDR3 has 14 amino acids. The CDR3 sequence: CASSVGTGEYEQYF. The CDR3, as DNA: TGCGCCAGCAGCGTCGGGACAGGGGAGTACGAGCAGTACTTC.

In its sample, this clonotype was seen a few times. The rearrangement uses TRBV12-3 or TRBV12-4 and TRBJ1-2; D is uncertain. This CDR3 spans 15 amino acids. V dropped 6 bases and J dropped 4 bases, with 18 bases sitting between them. In DNA form, the CDR3 reads TGTGCCAGCAGCGATACCAACCGGGAGTTCTATGGCTACACCTTC. It is translated as CASSDTNREFYGYTF.

V gene TRBV6-2 or TRBV6-3 combines with J gene TRBJ1-2; tentative D call: TRBD1 (5 bases). Trimming took off 5 bases at V and 7 bases at J, with 14 bases between the two ends. The CDR3 has 13 residues. Germline assignment: CDR1 MNHEY and CDR2 SVGEGT. This CDR3 is CASSSPGTAGYTF. In nucleotides, the CDR3 is TGTGCCAGCAGTAGCCCAGGGACGGCTGGCTACACCTTC.

V usage is TRBV20-1 and J usage is TRBJ1-2; 7 bases are a match to TRBD1. CDR1 is DFQATT, CDR2 SNEGSKA, per germline (reference sequence). The CDR3 totals 14 residues. V shed 6 bases, J shed 4 bases, and the junction held 11 bases outside the gene matches. CDR3 sequence reads: CSAKDRRGLYGYTF. The CDR3 nucleotides read TGCAGTGCCAAGGACCGGAGGGGGCTCTATGGCTACACCTTC.

In its sample, this clonotype was seen many times. The genes are TRBV2 and TRBJ1-1, with 7 bases matching TRBD1. J was trimmed by 5 bases and V by 6 bases; bases with no gene match: 9. Germline CDR1 reads SNHLY; CDR2 reads FYNNEI. This CDR3 has 14 amino acids. The CDR3 sequence: CASRDTGAGTEAFF. The CDR3 DNA sequence: TGTGCCAGCAGAGACACAGGGGCGGGGACTGAAGCTTTCTTT.

The CDR3 region has the DNA TGCAGTGCTGGTTCCGACAGGAACTCCTACGAGCAGTACTTC. Its protein product is CSAGSDRNSYEQYF. V gene TRBV20-1 combines with J gene TRBJ2-7; tentatively, D is TRBD1 (6 bases). Germline V gives CDR1 DFQATT, CDR2 SNEGSKA (reference sequence). Trimming took 5 bases from V and 0 from J, leaving 14 bases between them. This CDR3 comprises 14 residues.

The chain has TRBV4-1 and TRBJ1-2, with D uncertain. Germline V gene sequence: CDR1 MGHRA, CDR2 YSYEKL. The V gene lost 2 bases and the J gene lost 3 bases, with 7 bases spanning the gap. This CDR3 has 13 amino acids. This CDR3 reads CASSQQNYYGYTF. CDR3 nucleotide sequence: TGCGCCAGCAGCCAACAGAACTACTATGGCTACACCTTC.

This rearrangement joins TRBV20-1 to TRBJ1-2; D is unresolved. The V end lost 6 bases, the J end lost 3 bases, and 20 bases lay between the germline ends. Germline CDR1 and CDR2: DFQATT and SNEGSKA (reference sequence). The CDR3 totals 15 residues. CDR3 loop: CSAAPPDLADYGYTF. The CDR3 DNA follows: TGCAGTGCCGCTCCCCCGGACCTAGCTGACTATGGCTACACCTTC.

The rearrangement joins TRBV6-6 to TRBJ2-1; 7 bases map to TRBD2. CDR1 and CDR2 (germline): MNHNY, SVGAGI (reference sequence). Losses at the gene ends were 6 bases for V and 3 bases for J; bases not matched to a gene: 5. The CDR3 length is 14 residues. The CDR3 sequence: CASRVRGDYNEQFF. CDR3 sequence (DNA): TGTGCCAGCAGGGTACGGGGGGACTACAATGAGCAGTTCTTC.

This clonotype was picked up many times. V gene TRBV12-3 or TRBV12-4 combines with J gene TRBJ2-7; 8 positions match TRBD2. The CDR3 runs to 13 residues. The ends lost 5 bases at V and 3 bases at J; junction bases unmatched: 3. The CDR3: CASSAGTSYEQYF. The CDR3, as DNA: TGTGCCAGCAGTGCCGGGACTAGCTACGAGCAGTACTTC.

The chain links TRBV27 to TRBJ2-1, with 14 bases identical to TRBD2. Germline V gene data show CDR1 as MNHEY and CDR2 as SMNVEV (reference sequence). This CDR3 is built from 19 residues. V was pared by 5 bases and J by 9 bases, with 18 bases of the junction left unmatched. In DNA, the CDR3 is TGTGCCAGCAGTGGCCGTGTATCGGGACTAGCGGGGGAAAAGGCTGAGCAGTTCTTC. Translated, it gives CASSGRVSGLAGEKAEQFF.

The genes are TRBV7-9 and TRBJ1-2, with TRBD1 as a possible D gene (5 bases). The CDR3 length is 13 residues. Germline CDR1 and CDR2: SEHNR and FQNEAQ (reference sequence). V shed 8 bases and J shed 6 bases, with 16 bases lying between them. In DNA, the CDR3 is TGTGCCAGCGGTGTGGCGGGGACCAATGGCTACACCTTC. As protein: CASGVAGTNGYTF.

The chain has TRBV20-1 and TRBJ2-7; 7 bases align to TRBD1. The CDR3 covers 14 residues. Trimming cost V 4 bases and J 3 bases; bases outside gene matches: 9. Germline V CDR1 and CDR2: DFQATT, SNEGSKA (reference sequence). CDR3 loop: CSAIRRQGRYEQYF. In DNA form, the CDR3 reads TGCAGTGCTATAAGACGACAGGGACGCTACGAGCAGTACTTC.

The DNA for the CDR3 is TGCAGTGCTACCCTCCGGCGTGACTATGGCTACACCTTC. This sequence encodes CSATLRRDYGYTF. The chain links TRBV20-1 to TRBJ1-2, with D hard to call. Trimming shortened V by 4 bases and J by 3 bases, and 12 bases separated the two germline ends. The CDR3 sequence is 13 residues long. Germline loops: CDR1 DFQATT, CDR2 SNEGSKA (reference sequence).